The 27 T cell receptor beta chains given below trace back to one sample, sequenced in a study of identical twins. Using its own MiXCR run on the 5' RACE reads, TCRdb lists one record per CDR3 protein. Of about 300,000 distinct CDR3 sequences listed, roughly 12% are singletons. Another study also made use of these data, one on yellow fever vaccine responses in identical twins.

Sequencing was performed on CD8+ T cells sorted from blood. These receptors all come from a young woman in good health.

This clonotype was counted between two and nine times. V usage is TRBV10-3 and J usage is TRBJ2-1; D remains ambiguous. CDR1 and CDR2 (germline): ENHRY, SYGVKD. The CDR3 runs to 16 residues. V was shortened by 4 bases and J by 0 bases, with 13 bases between the two germline ends. In DNA, the CDR3 is TGTGCCATCAGTGTCGGGCAGCAGACCTCCTACAATGAGCAGTTCTTC. Translating gives CAISVGQQTSYNEQFF.

This clonotype was seen many times. V and J are TRBV24-1 and TRBJ2-5; no clear D. CDR1 is KGHDR and CDR2 is SFDVKD in the germline V gene. V lost 0 bases and J lost 4, with 14 bases in between. The CDR3 is 16 residues long. The CDR3 protein is CATSDLDEPKRETQYF. In DNA form, the CDR3 reads TGTGCCACCAGTGATTTGGATGAGCCTAAAAGAGAGACCCAGTACTTC.

This clonotype has more than one count but fewer than ten. The J gene is TRBJ2-5, the V gene TRBV28; 12 positions match TRBD2. Trimming took 1 base from V and 5 from J; bases not matched to a gene: 8. The CDR3 consists of 17 residues. The germline V gene has CDR1 MDHEN and CDR2 SYDVKM. The CDR3 is CASSLLTSGGMLETQYF. CDR3 in DNA: TGTGCCAGCAGTTTATTGACTAGCGGGGGTATGTTGGAGACCCAGTACTTC.

The V and J genes are TRBV21-1 and TRBJ2-7; the table names TRBD1, a call not compared with the DNA. TRBV21-1 is a known pseudogene. The CDR3 covers 17 residues. CDR3 sequence reads: CASSPIGADRGVREQYF. The CDR3 DNA reads TGTGCCAGCAGCCCCATTGGGGCGGACAGGGGAGTCAGGGAGCAGTACTTC.

The chain employs TRBV11-1 and TRBJ1-1; D possibly corresponds to TRBD1 (5 bases). Germline loops: CDR1 SGHAT, CDR2 FQDESV (reference sequence). The V end was cut by 2 bases, the J end by 4 bases, with 20 bases between. CDR3 length: 17 amino acids. The chain's CDR3 is CASSLSQGGYQATEAFF. In nucleotides, the CDR3 is TGTGCCAGCAGCTTATCTCAGGGAGGGTATCAGGCCACTGAAGCTTTCTTT.

This clonotype was detected only a few times. The CDR3 bases are TGCGCCAGCAGCCAAGGGACAGGAGCTAACTATGGCTACACCTTC. It translates to CASSQGTGANYGYTF. The J gene is TRBJ1-2, the V gene TRBV4-1; 7 nucleotides align to TRBD1. The CDR3 loop spans 15 amino acids. From germline, CDR1 is MGHRA and CDR2 YSYEKL. Germline trimming cut 1 base from V and 0 bases from J; bases unmatched to any gene: 2.

The V call is TRBV6-2 or TRBV6-3, the J call TRBJ2-7; the D is unclear. V was cut by 2 bases and J by 6 bases, with 8 bases left in between. Germline assignment: CDR1 MNHEY and CDR2 SVGEGT. This CDR3 is built from 12 residues. CDR3 loop: CASSYGPLEQYF. CDR3 coding DNA: TGTGCCAGCAGTTACGGACCCCTCGAGCAGTACTTC.

The chain is built from TRBV10-3 and TRBJ2-7, with D possibly being TRBD1 (6 bases). V dropped 3 bases and J dropped 1 base, with 10 bases sitting between them. This CDR3 spans 14 amino acids. CDR1 and CDR2 (germline): ENHRY, SYGVKD. In nucleotides, the CDR3 is TGTGCCATCAGTGAAGTAAGGGGGTCCTACGAGCAGTACGTC. It encodes CAISEVRGSYEQYV.

The CDR3 region is CASSYAVGEQYF. The CDR3 coding sequence is TGTGCCAGCAGTTACGCCGTGGGGGAGCAGTACTTC. J is TRBJ2-7 and V is TRBV27; D is ambiguous. Germline V gene data show CDR1 as MNHEY and CDR2 as SMNVEV (reference sequence). This CDR3 is 12 amino acids long. Deletions cut 4 bases from V and 7 bases from J, with 11 bases between.

This clonotype was detected only a few times. This sequence joins TRBV7-6 and TRBJ2-3, with D perhaps TRBD2 (6 bases). Between the trimmed V and J ends, which lost 5 bases and 2 bases, there was a span of 14 bases. Germline V CDR1 and CDR2: SGHVS, FNYEAQ. This CDR3 comprises 15 residues. CDR3 loop: CASSPLGLPTDTQYF. As DNA, the CDR3 is TGTGCCAGCAGCCCGTTGGGACTTCCCACAGATACGCAGTATTTT. The variable domain in full, completed from reference TRBV7-6 and TRBJ2-3, reads GAGVSQSPRYKVTKRGQDVALRCDPISGHVSLYWYRQALGQGPEFLTYFNYEAQQDKSGLPNDRFSAERPEGSISTLTIQRTEQRDSAMYRCASSPLGLPTDTQYFGPGTRLTVL.

This chain uses TRBV7-8 with TRBJ2-3; D is perhaps TRBD1 or TRBD2 (6 bases each). In germline, CDR1 is SGHVS, CDR2 FQNEAQ. V gave up 4 bases and J gave up 2 bases, with 19 bases separating them. The CDR3 runs to 17 residues. CDR3 nucleotides: TGTGCCAGCAGCTCTTCCGGGGGCCGGAAATACACAGATACGCAGTATTTT. Residues: CASSSSGGRKYTDTQYF.

In this sample, this clonotype turned up a few times. V and J are TRBV7-8 and TRBJ1-2; D call uncertain. V shed 10 bases and J shed 4 bases, with 10 bases lying between them. CDR3 length equals 11 residues. Germline CDR1 is SGHVS and CDR2 is FQNEAQ. CDR3 residues: CATQERYGYTF. The CDR3 DNA sequence: TGTGCCACCCAGGAACGCTATGGCTACACCTTC.

The chain is built from TRBV27 and TRBJ1-1; no clear D gene. Per the germline V gene, CDR1 is MNHEY and CDR2 is SMNVEV (reference sequence). Deletions cut 0 bases from V and 5 bases from J, with 10 bases between. CDR3 length: 14 amino acids. This chain's CDR3 is CASSLSAGGTEAFF. The CDR3 nucleotides are TGTGCCAGCAGTTTATCCGCGGGCGGGACTGAAGCTTTCTTT.

The chain's CDR3 is CASSQGGLEAFF. The CDR3 DNA reads as TGCGCCAGCAGCCAAGGGGGCCTAGAAGCTTTCTTT. The V and J genes are TRBV4-1 and TRBJ1-1, with D maybe TRBD1 (5 bases). V shed 1 base and J shed 8 bases, with 8 bases lying between them. In germline, CDR1 is MGHRA, CDR2 YSYEKL. CDR3 length: 12 amino acids.

The gene calls are TRBV12-3 or TRBV12-4 and TRBJ2-3, with 15 positions matching TRBD2. V dropped 0 bases and J dropped 0; count of bases not matched to a gene: 10. CDR3 length equals 21 residues. The CDR3 sequence is CASSLAAGLAGGKTSTDTQYF. The CDR3 region has the DNA TGTGCCAGCAGTTTAGCGGCCGGACTAGCGGGAGGGAAAACTAGCACAGATACGCAGTATTTT.

This clonotype showed up just a few times. In nucleotides, the CDR3 is TGTGCCAGCACCCCGGACTACCTTAGCGATGAGCAGTTCTTC. Translation gives CASTPDYLSDEQFF. This chain connects TRBV2 to TRBJ2-1; the D gene is possibly TRBD2 (6 bases). The CDR3 is 14 amino acids. Germline CDR1 SNHLY, CDR2 FYNNEI. V lost 7 bases and J lost 8, with 18 bases in between.

The chain couples TRBV28 to TRBJ2-7; D call uncertain. Germline CDR1 MDHEN, CDR2 SYDVKM. V lost 1 base and J 6 bases, leaving 10 bases between the germline ends. The CDR3 contains 13 residues. DNA of the CDR3: TGTGCCAGCAGTTTATTGGAATTGAGCGAGCAGTACGTC. Residues: CASSLLELSEQYV.

The J gene is TRBJ2-1, the V gene TRBV15; no firm D call. V was clipped by 4 bases and J by 5 bases, with 9 bases between them. Germline V gene data show CDR1 as LNHNV and CDR2 as YYDKDF (reference sequence). The CDR3 runs to 13 residues. This CDR3 reads CATSTPPDNEQFF. The CDR3 bases are TGTGCCACCAGCACCCCTCCCGACAATGAGCAGTTCTTC.

This clonotype was seen only a few times. The rearrangement joins TRBV20-1 to TRBJ2-1; D ambiguous. From germline, CDR1 is DFQATT and CDR2 SNEGSKA (reference sequence). V was trimmed by 3 bases and J by 8 bases, leaving 14 bases between them. The CDR3 has 13 amino acids. CDR3 DNA: TGCAGTGCTAGTTCAAGTGTGAGCTATGAGCAGTTCTTC. Translating gives CSASSSVSYEQFF.

The chain is built from TRBV28 and TRBJ2-1; D is ambiguous. The V and J ends lost 3 bases and 8 bases respectively, with 14 bases between them. The CDR3 has 14 residues. The germline CDR1 and CDR2 sequences are MDHEN and SYDVKM. The CDR3 DNA is TGTGCCAGCAGTTTTCTCGGAGAGTGGGATGAGCAGTTCTTC. Translating gives CASSFLGEWDEQFF.

This clonotype came up a few times. The rearrangement uses TRBV11-1 and TRBJ2-5; D tentatively reads TRBD1 or TRBD2 (5 bases each). Trimming took off 1 base at V and 0 bases at J, with 15 bases between the two ends. This CDR3 has 17 amino acids. The germline CDR1 and CDR2 sequences are SGHAT and FQDESV (reference sequence). The CDR3 sequence: CASSLVVATEYQETQYF. The CDR3 bases are TGTGCCAGCAGCTTAGTGGTAGCGACAGAGTACCAAGAGACCCAGTACTTC.

The chain has TRBV29-1 and TRBJ2-7; tentative D call: TRBD1 (6 bases). Germline lookup yields CDR1 SQVTM and CDR2 ANQGSEA. CDR3 length equals 15 residues. Trimming removed 0 bases from V and 2 bases from J, with 14 bases in between. CDR3 nucleotide sequence: TGCAGCGTTGAAGACGAGGACAGTCCGACCTACGAGCAGTACTTC. It codes for CSVEDEDSPTYEQYF.

CDR3 nucleotide sequence: TGTGCCAGCAGTTTAATGGGGAGAGAGCAGTTCTTC. Translation gives CASSLMGREQFF. The rearrangement joins TRBV27 to TRBJ2-1; weak D call: TRBD2 (5 bases). The V gene's germline CDR1 is MNHEY and CDR2 SMNVEV (reference sequence). The CDR3 consists of 12 residues. V gave up 2 bases and J gave up 10 bases, with 9 bases separating them.

This clonotype has just a few counts. The chain couples TRBV27 to TRBJ2-2; D tentatively fits TRBD1 or TRBD2 (5 bases each). This CDR3 has 14 residues. Germline loops: CDR1 MNHEY, CDR2 SMNVEV (reference sequence). V was shortened by 6 bases and J by 7 bases, with 15 bases between the two germline ends. CDR3 sequence: CASSPGRLIGELFF. CDR3 in DNA: TGTGCCAGCAGCCCGGGACGGTTGATCGGGGAGCTGTTTTTT.

Only a few counts were recorded for this clonotype. This chain connects TRBV3-1 to TRBJ2-3; either TRBD1 or TRBD2 may fit D (5 bases each). Trimming cost V 0 bases and J 4 bases, with 11 bases left between them. The CDR3 length is 15 residues. Germline assignment: CDR1 LGHDT and CDR2 YNNKEL (reference sequence). The CDR3 spells CASSQDLGTADTQYF. The DNA of the CDR3 is TGTGCCAGCAGCCAAGACCTCGGGACGGCAGATACGCAGTATTTT.

This clonotype was found a few times. V and J are TRBV24-1 and TRBJ2-6; D is uncertain. V was trimmed by 2 bases and J by 0 bases, leaving 13 bases between them. CDR1 is KGHDR and CDR2 is SFDVKD in the germline V gene. The CDR3 sequence is 18 residues long. CDR3: CATSDSSLSGSGANVLTF. CDR3 nucleotides: TGTGCCACCAGTGATTCCTCTTTGTCTGGCTCTGGGGCCAACGTCCTGACTTTC.

The sample holds many counts of this clonotype. V is TRBV12-3 or TRBV12-4 and J is TRBJ2-7; 8 positions agree with TRBD1. Losses at the gene ends were 4 bases for V and 6 bases for J; bases not matched to a gene: 8. This CDR3 is built from 14 residues. The CDR3 here is CASSWTGWAVEQYF. CDR3 coding DNA: TGTGCCAGCAGTTGGACAGGGTGGGCGGTCGAGCAGTACTTC.